In its sample, the clone carrying this T cell receptor (beta chain) was seen a few times. Its specificity is unknown. This sample is drawn from a study of beta chain features in type 1 diabetes. Overall study findings and caveats: Individuals with type 1 diabetes displayed fewer insertions and more deletions at VDJ junctions.

Expressed TCRB transcripts got sequenced, as all isolated RNA was reverse transcribed. Sequencing was performed with immunoSEQ multiplex PCR; in TCRdb, only in-frame clones are kept and a portion is missing. The sample shows some 360,000 clones, about 20% of them seen only once. Germline V gene sequence: CDR1 KGHSH, CDR2 LQKENI. CDR3 length equals 12 residues. V gave up 2 bases and J gave up 7 bases, with 8 bases separating them. The V gene is TRBV18, the J gene TRBJ1-1, with TRBD1 as a possible D gene (6 bases). The sequence derives from a woman between 18 and 29 years old in good health. Sample: naive CD4+ T cells from blood. CDR3 sequence: CASSPEQGEAFF. CDR3 DNA: TGTGCCAGCTCACCAGAACAGGGTGAAGCTTTCTTT. Filled out from reference TRBV18 and TRBJ1-1, the complete variable domain reads NAGVMQNPRHLVRRRGQEARLRCSPMKGHSHVYWYRQLPEEGLKFMVYLQKENIIDESGMPKERFSAEFPKEGPSILRIQQVVRGDSAAYFCASSPEQGEAFFGQGTRLTVV.